The sequence of this TCR beta chain was determined in a study of T cell changes during pregnancy in multiple sclerosis. Produced via immunoSEQ multiplex PCR; TCRdb's table is partial and in-frame only. The data hold tens of thousands of clones, with nearly 95% observed a single time. Trimming removed 5 bases from V and 0 bases from J, with 26 bases in between. This CDR3 comprises 19 residues. CDR1 SGHTA and CDR2 FQGTGA come from the germline V gene. The chain combines TRBV7-3 with TRBJ2-7, with D tentatively TRBD1 (7 bases). The sequencing here drew on peripheral blood, taken in the first trimester of pregnancy. This receptor was obtained from a female donor with multiple sclerosis, enrolled in a pregnancy study. The CDR3 sequence is CASSTLDRESGGFSYEQYF. CDR3 coding DNA: TGTGCCAGCAGCACCCTCGACAGGGAAAGTGGGGGGTTCTCCTACGAGCAGTACTTC. The variable domain in full, completed from reference TRBV7-3 and TRBJ2-7, reads GAGVSQTPSNKVTEKGKYVELRCDPISGHTALYWYRQSLGQGPEFLIYFQGTGAADDSGLPNDRFFAVRPEGSVSTLKIQRTERGDSAVYLCASSTLDRESGGFSYEQYFGPGTRLTVT.